This T cell receptor (beta chain) was documented in a study of T cells in Graves' hyperthyroidism and ophthalmopathy. The study's findings and limits: Most expanded thyroid clonotypes above 0.001 recurred in blood.

On this clonotype: Antigen: not known.

RNA transcripts gave rise to amplified TCR beta CDR3 regions. Initially, a first-round RT-PCR of the TCR CDR3 employed the HTBI primer set. TCRdb used MiXCR to reprocess the multiplex PCR reads, holding one entry per CDR3 protein. The sample has fewer than 750,000 distinct CDR3 sequences; 46% are singletons. Germline-derived CDR1 and CDR2 are MNHEY and SVGAGI. The length of the CDR3 is 14 residues. The ends were cut back, 5 bases at V and 6 bases at J, with 14 bases in the middle. Patients between 18 and 65 years old had hyperthyroidism, newly diagnosed and lasting under 2 months. Exclusions: uncontrolled infection, other autoimmune disease, pregnancy, lactation. Diagnoses rested on clinical symptoms, serum thyroxine and TRAb, thyroid ultrasound and orbital computed tomography.

This chain links TRBV6-5 with TRBJ1-5; a weak D match, TRBD1 (5 bases). The sequenced sample was peripheral blood or thyroid tissue (not recorded which). The TCR comes from a woman under 30 with Graves' hyperthyroidism. The CDR3 protein is CASSPAGVVQPQHF. In nucleotides, the CDR3 is TGTGCCAGCAGTCCCGCGGGGGTGGTTCAGCCCCAGCATTTT.